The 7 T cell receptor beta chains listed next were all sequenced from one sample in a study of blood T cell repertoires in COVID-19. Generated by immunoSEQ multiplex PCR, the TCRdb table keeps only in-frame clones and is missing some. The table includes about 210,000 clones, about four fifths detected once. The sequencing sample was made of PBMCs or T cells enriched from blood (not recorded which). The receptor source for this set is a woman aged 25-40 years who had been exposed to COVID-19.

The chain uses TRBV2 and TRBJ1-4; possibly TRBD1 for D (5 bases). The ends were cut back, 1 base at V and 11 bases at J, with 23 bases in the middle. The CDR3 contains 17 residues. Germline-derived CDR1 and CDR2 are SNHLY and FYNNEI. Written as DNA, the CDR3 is TGTGCCAGCAGTGAAGACCTACAGGACGTGAGAGGTGGGAAACTGTTTTTT. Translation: CASSEDLQDVRGGKLFF.

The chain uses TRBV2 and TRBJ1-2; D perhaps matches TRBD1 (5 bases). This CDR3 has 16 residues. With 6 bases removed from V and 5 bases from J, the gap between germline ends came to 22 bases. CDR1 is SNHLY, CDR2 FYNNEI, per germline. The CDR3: CASSEFGGGKIYGYTF. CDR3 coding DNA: TGTGCCAGCAGCGAATTCGGGGGGGGAAAGATTTATGGCTACACCTTC.

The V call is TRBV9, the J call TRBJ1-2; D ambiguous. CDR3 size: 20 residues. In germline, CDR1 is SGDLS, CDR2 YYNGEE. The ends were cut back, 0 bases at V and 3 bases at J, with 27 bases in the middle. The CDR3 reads CASSVAFGSGIEMLDYGYTF. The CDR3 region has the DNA TGTGCCAGCAGCGTAGCCTTTGGGTCGGGGATCGAGATGCTGGACTATGGCTACACCTTC.

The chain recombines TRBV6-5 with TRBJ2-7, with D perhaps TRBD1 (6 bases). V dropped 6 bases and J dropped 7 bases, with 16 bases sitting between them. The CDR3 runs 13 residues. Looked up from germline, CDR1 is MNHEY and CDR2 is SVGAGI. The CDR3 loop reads CASRPGTSGEQYF. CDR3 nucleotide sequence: TGTGCCAGCAGACCCGGGACATCGGGGGAGCAGTACTTC.

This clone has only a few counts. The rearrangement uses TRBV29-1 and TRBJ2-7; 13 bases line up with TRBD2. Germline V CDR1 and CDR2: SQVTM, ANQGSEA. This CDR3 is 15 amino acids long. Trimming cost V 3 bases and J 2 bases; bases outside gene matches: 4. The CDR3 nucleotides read TGCAGCGTTGAGGGACTAGCGGGGACCGCCTACGAGCAGTACTTC. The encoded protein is CSVEGLAGTAYEQYF.

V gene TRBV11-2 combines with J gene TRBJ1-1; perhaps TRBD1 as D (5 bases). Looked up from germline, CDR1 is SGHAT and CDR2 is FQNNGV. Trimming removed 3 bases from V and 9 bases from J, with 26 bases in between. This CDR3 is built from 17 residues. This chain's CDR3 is CASSFWTREVTVKKAFF. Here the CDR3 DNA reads TGTGCCAGCAGCTTTTGGACAAGGGAGGTGACAGTGAAGAAAGCTTTCTTT.

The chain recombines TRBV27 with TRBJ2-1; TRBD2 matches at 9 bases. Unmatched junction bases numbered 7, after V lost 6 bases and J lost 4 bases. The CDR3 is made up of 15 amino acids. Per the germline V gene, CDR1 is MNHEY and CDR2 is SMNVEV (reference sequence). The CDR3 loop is CASSPGTSFYNEQFF. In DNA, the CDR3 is TGTGCCAGCAGCCCAGGGACTAGCTTTTACAATGAGCAGTTCTTC.